This entry lists 4 T cell receptor beta chains sequenced from one sample in a study of identical twins. TCRdb called the 5' RACE reads again in MiXCR, with one record for every CDR3 protein. The sample lists fewer than 900,000 distinct CDR3 sequences; around a sixth were seen once. This same sample was also part of a study on T cells expressing NK-cell markers.

What was sequenced was PBMCs. These receptors all stem from a woman aged 18-29 years in good health.

This clonotype was detected a few times. The rearrangement joins TRBV20-1 to TRBJ1-2; no clear D. The CDR3 contains 13 residues. Trimming took off 5 bases at V and 0 bases at J, with 10 bases between the two ends. In germline, CDR1 is DFQATT, CDR2 SNEGSKA (reference sequence). CDR3 DNA: TGCAGTGCTTATTCGGCAGCTAACTATGGCTACACCTTC. It yields the protein CSAYSAANYGYTF.

The chain employs TRBV20-1 and TRBJ2-3; D unclear. Germline V gives CDR1 DFQATT, CDR2 SNEGSKA (reference sequence). V was pared by 4 bases and J by 0 bases, with 17 bases between. This CDR3 is 16 amino acids long. CDR3 in DNA: TGCAGTGCTACCCCAAGTAGGCGAGCCAGCACAGATACGCAGTATTTT. This gives the protein CSATPSRRASTDTQYF.

This clonotype occurred a few times. The chain recombines TRBV20-1 with TRBJ1-1; 7 bases fit TRBD1. From germline, CDR1 is DFQATT and CDR2 SNEGSKA (reference sequence). CDR3 size: 13 residues. Germline trimming cut 5 bases from V and 1 base from J; bases unmatched to any gene: 4. CDR3 bases: TGCAGTGCTGATCAGGGGGGGAACACTGAAGCTTTCTTT. This encodes CSADQGGNTEAFF.

This clonotype was seen a handful of times. This chain connects TRBV7-3 to TRBJ2-3, with 7 bases matching TRBD1. This CDR3 comprises 15 residues. Germline-derived CDR1 and CDR2 are SGHTA and FQGTGA. Losses at the gene ends were 1 base for V and 0 bases for J; bases not matched to a gene: 1. DNA of the CDR3: TGTGCCAGCAGCTTAATGACAGGGAGCACAGATACGCAGTATTTT. Its protein product is CASSLMTGSTDTQYF.